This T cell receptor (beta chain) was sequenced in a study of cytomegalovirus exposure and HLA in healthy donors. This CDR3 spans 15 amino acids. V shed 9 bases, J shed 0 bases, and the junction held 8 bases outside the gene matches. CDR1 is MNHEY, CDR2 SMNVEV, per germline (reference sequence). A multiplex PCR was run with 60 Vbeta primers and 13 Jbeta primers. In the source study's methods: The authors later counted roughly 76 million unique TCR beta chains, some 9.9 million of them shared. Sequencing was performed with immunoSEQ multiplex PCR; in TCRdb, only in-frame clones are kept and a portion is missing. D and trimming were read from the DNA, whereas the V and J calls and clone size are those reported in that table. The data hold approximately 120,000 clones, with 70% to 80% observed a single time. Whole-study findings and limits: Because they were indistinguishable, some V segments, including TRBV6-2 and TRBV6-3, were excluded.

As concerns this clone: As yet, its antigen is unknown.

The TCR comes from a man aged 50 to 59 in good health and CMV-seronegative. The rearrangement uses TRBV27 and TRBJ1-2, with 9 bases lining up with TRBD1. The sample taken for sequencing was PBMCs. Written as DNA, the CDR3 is TGTGCCAGTAAGGACAGGGGCCTTACTAACTATGGCTACACCTTC. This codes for CASKDRGLTNYGYTF.